A single sample is the source of the 5 T cell receptor beta chains below, sequenced in a study of blood T cell repertoires in COVID-19. The assay was immunoSEQ multiplex PCR, and TCRdb's table has in-frame clones only and misses some. The repertoire consists of around 220,000 clones, with roughly 90% occurring once and the leading ten covering 1.9%. Sequenced sample: peripheral blood. These receptors came from a middle-aged man with active or convalescent COVID-19.

The gene calls are TRBV18 and TRBJ2-7; D may be TRBD2 (6 bases). Trimming stripped 0 bases from V and 2 bases from J, with 14 bases between. The CDR3 spans 16 residues. Per germline, CDR1 KGHSH and CDR2 LQKENI. CDR3: CASSPPKTAGPYEQYF. The CDR3, as DNA: TGTGCCAGCTCACCACCAAAGACAGCGGGTCCCTACGAGCAGTACTTC.

The V gene is TRBV28, the J gene TRBJ1-5, with 8 bases lining up with TRBD1. The CDR3 loop spans 14 amino acids. Germline assignment: CDR1 MDHEN and CDR2 SYDVKM. Trimming at V came to 8 bases and at J to 4 bases, leaving 7 bases not matched to a gene. CDR3 coding DNA: TGTGCCAGCCTTTGGGGGGACAGGAATCAGCCCCAGCATTTT. This sequence encodes CASLWGDRNQPQHF. The complete variable domain, with remaining parts taken from reference TRBV28 and TRBJ1-5, reads DVKVTQSSRYLVKRTGEKVFLECVQDMDHENMFWYRQDPGLGLRLIYFSYDVKMKEKGDIPEGYSVSREKKERFSLILESASTNQTSMYLCASLWGDRNQPQHFGDGTRLSIL.

The chain recombines TRBV9 with TRBJ1-1; D uncertain. This CDR3 has 12 amino acids. The V end was cut by 3 bases, the J end by 4 bases, with 7 bases between. Germline assignment: CDR1 SGDLS and CDR2 YYNGEE. The CDR3 spells CASSGSGTEAFF. CDR3 sequence (DNA): TGTGCCAGCAGCGGGTCGGGCACTGAAGCTTTCTTT.

This chain joins TRBV15 and TRBJ1-3; TRBD1 might be the D (6 bases). The germline V gene encodes CDR1 LNHNV and CDR2 YYDKDF (reference sequence). The CDR3 length is 15 residues. V was trimmed by 4 bases and J by 3 bases, leaving 13 bases between them. The CDR3 loop is CATSMGRGGGNTIYF. CDR3 DNA: TGTGCCACCAGCATGGGCAGGGGCGGTGGAAACACCATATATTTT.

V and J are TRBV28 and TRBJ2-2; the D gene is possibly TRBD1 (5 bases). The V end was cut by 1 base, the J end by 3 bases, with 9 bases between. This CDR3 has 15 residues. Germline-derived CDR1 and CDR2 are MDHEN and SYDVKM. CDR3 amino acids: CASSLLRGYTGELFF. The DNA of the CDR3 is TGTGCCAGCAGTTTATTAAGGGGTTACACCGGGGAGCTGTTTTTT.